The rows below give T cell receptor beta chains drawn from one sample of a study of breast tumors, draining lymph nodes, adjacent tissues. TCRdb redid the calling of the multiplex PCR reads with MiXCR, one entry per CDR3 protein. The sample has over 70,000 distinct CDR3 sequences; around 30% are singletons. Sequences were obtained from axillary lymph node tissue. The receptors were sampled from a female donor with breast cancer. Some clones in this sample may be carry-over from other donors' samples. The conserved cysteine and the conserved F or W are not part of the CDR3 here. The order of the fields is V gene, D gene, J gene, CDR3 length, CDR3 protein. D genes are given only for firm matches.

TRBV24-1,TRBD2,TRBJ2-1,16,ATSELTPGTSGRYEQF
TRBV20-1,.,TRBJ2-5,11,SARRRDLETQY
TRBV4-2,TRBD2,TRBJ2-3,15,ASSPGTSGQSTDTQY
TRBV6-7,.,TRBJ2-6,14,ASSHPLAGGANVLT
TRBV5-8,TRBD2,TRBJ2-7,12,ASSSGTSLREQY
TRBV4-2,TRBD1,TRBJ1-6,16,ASSQDWGQAFGNSPLH
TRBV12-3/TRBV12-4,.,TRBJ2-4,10,ASNQDGNIQY
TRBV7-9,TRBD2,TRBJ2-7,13,ASSLSAGVAYEQH
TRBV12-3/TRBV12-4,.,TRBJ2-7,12,ASNLSGGRDGQY
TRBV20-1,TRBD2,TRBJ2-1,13,SAIPIAGIDNEQF
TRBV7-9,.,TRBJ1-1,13,ASSPMRGRNTEAF
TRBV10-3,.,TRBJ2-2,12,AISAGTNTGELF
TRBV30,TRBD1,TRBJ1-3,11,ASRTGVGNTIY
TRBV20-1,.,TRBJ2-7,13,SARAERAGSHEQY
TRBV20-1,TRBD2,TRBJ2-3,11,SASPSGGFTQY
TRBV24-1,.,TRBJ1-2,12,ATSVTAVNYGYT
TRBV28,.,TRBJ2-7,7,ARSYEQY
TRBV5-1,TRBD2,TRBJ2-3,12,ASSPSGRAGTQY
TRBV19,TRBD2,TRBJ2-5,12,ASKPRGGQETQY
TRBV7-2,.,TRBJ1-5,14,ASSLVLAGSGQPQH
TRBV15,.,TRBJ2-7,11,ATSRDSSYEQY
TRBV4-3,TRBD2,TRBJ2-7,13,ASSASFRLAGEQY
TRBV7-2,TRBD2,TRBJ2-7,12,ASSSGLAGYEQY
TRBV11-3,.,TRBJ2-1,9,ASSLSNEQF
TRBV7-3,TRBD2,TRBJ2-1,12,ASTVGGSYNEQF
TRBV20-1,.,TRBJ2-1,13,SARFSGSRLNEQF
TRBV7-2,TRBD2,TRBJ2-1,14,ASSPEGTSGDNEQF
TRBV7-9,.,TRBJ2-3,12,ASSSAWTADTQY
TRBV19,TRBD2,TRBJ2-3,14,ASSMYGGRGPDTQY
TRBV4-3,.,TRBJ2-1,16,ASSQESIRSITYNEQF